This T cell receptor beta chain was recovered during a study of cytomegalovirus exposure and HLA in healthy donors. On the study more broadly: Unique TCR beta sequences numbering 120 million or so came from 150 million to 200 million T cells in an earlier analysis. Of the donors genotyped, some 400 in all, 65% to 90% fell in the Caucasian-associated ancestry cluster. Study-wide points: In vitro work confirmed that a few CMV-associated chains recognize CMV antigens. With high specificity and sensitivity, the classifier reportedly diagnosed cytomegalovirus status.

The V end was cut by 2 bases, the J end by 3 bases, with 8 bases between. This CDR3 is built from 12 residues. The V gene's germline CDR1 is GTSNPN and CDR2 SVGIG (reference sequence). For this clone: Its antigen remains unidentified.

60 Vbeta and 13 Jbeta primers were used in PCR. Assay: immunoSEQ multiplex PCR; the TCRdb copy retains only in-frame clones and omits some. The table lists around 140,000 clones. The origin of this receptor is a woman in her forties or fifties in good health and CMV-seronegative. Sequenced: PBMCs. This chain joins TRBV30 and TRBJ2-7; TRBD1 is a possible D gene (6 bases). CDR3 in amino acids: CAWSTQGYEQYF. DNA of the CDR3: TGTGCCTGGAGTACACAGGGCTACGAGCAGTACTTC.